The sample holds a few counts of the clone carrying this TCR beta chain. The antigen is unknown. TCRbeta library construction was performed incorporating unique molecular identifiers. Via MiXCR, TCRdb re-called the PCR reads, giving one row per CDR3 protein. The sample holds about 300,000 distinct CDR3 sequences, almost 8% seen once. This sample was taken from a study of T-cell reconstitution after alpha-beta-depleted transplantation in children. Study-wide points: T-cell counts and diversity at one year following transplant were attributed mainly to newly produced T cells.

The CDR3 length is 17 residues. Germline CDR1 reads SGHVS; CDR2 reads FQNEAQ. V lost 7 bases to trimming and J lost 5 bases, with 24 bases between them. This clonotype originated in a female patient aged 2-9 years who had a stem cell transplant for Fanconi anemia, so the T cells may come from the graft donor. The sample was peripheral blood, taken 360 days after TCRalphabeta/CD19-depleted stem cell transplant. The V and J genes are TRBV7-8 and TRBJ2-1; TRBD1 or TRBD2 may be the D gene (6 bases each). The CDR3 loop reads CASNPGSGATTHNEQFF. In DNA, the CDR3 is TGTGCCAGCAACCCCGGGTCGGGGGCCACGACCCACAATGAGCAGTTCTTC.